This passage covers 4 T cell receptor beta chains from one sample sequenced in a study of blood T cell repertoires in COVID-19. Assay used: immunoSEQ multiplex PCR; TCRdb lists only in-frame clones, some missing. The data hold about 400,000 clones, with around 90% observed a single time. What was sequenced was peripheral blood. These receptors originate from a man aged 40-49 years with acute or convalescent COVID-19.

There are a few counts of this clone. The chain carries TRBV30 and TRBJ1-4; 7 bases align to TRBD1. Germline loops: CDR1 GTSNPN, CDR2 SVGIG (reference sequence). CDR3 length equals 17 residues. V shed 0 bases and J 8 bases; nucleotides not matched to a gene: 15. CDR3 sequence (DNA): TGTGCCTGGAGTGTACGTCAAGGACAGGTGACCTCCGAAAAACTGTTTTTT. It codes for CAWSVRQGQVTSEKLFF.

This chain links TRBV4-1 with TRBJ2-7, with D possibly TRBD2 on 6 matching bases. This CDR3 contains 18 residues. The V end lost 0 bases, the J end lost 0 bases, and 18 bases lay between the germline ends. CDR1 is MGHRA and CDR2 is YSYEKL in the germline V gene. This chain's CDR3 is CASSQEASARTSSYEQYF. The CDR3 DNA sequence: TGCGCCAGCAGCCAAGAGGCTAGCGCACGGACAAGCTCCTACGAGCAGTACTTC.

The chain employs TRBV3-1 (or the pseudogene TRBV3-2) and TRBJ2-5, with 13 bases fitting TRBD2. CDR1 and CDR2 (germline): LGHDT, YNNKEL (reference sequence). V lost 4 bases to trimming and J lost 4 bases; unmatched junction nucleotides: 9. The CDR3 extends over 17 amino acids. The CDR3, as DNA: TGTGCCAGCAGCCTGAGACTAGCGGGGGGACCAACAGAGACCCAGTACTTC. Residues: CASSLRLAGGPTETQYF.

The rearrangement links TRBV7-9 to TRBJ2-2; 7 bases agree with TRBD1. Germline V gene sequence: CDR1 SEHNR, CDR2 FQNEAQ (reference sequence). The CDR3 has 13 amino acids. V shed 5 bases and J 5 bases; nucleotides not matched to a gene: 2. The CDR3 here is CASSDRETGELFF. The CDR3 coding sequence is TGTGCCAGCAGCGACAGGGAAACCGGGGAGCTGTTTTTT. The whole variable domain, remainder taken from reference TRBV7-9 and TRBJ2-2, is DTGVSQNPRHKITKRGQNVTFRCDPISEHNRLYWYRQTLGQGPEFLTYFQNEAQLEKSRLLSDRFSAERPKGSFSTLEIQRTEQGDSAMYLCASSDRETGELFFGEGSRLTVL.